One T cell receptor beta chain is described in this entry. This sample was taken from a study of T cell changes during pregnancy in multiple sclerosis. Libraries were prepared by immunoSEQ multiplex PCR; TCRdb keeps only in-frame clonotypes and omits some of them. This table holds some 80,000 clones, roughly 90% found once. V lost 4 bases and J lost 5; bases outside the gene matches: 20. Germline V CDR1 and CDR2: SGHDN, FVKESK. The CDR3 is 20 residues long. Source: peripheral blood, taken in the first trimester of pregnancy. The V call is TRBV14, the J call TRBJ1-4; 9 nucleotides align to TRBD1. This receptor was taken from a female donor in good health, enrolled as a control in a pregnancy study. The CDR3 sequence: CASSPTRFTGQGFRNEKLFF. CDR3 DNA: TGTGCCAGCAGCCCAACCAGATTCACGGGACAGGGTTTTCGGAATGAAAAACTGTTTTTT.